The rows below give T cell receptor beta chains drawn from one sample of a study of shared clonotypes between healthy human individuals. Method: immunoSEQ multiplex PCR; TCRdb's copy keeps in-frame clones and lacks some. The table records under 2,000,000 clones, over 85% of them present only once. The material sequenced was naive CD8+ T cells sorted from blood. The receptors stem from a man younger than 35 in good health. Both conserved end residues are part of each CDR3. Each record gives: D gene, J gene, clone size, V gene, CDR3 protein, CDR3 DNA. A D gene is named only where the DNA matches it firmly. For some rows the clone size is stated as once, few or many, or as a class when expanded; others skip it.

D gene: TRBD1; J gene: TRBJ2-1; clone size: .; V gene: TRBV18; CDR3 protein: CASSPELQGWSYNEQFF; CDR3 DNA: TGTGCCAGCTCACCCGAACTACAGGGGTGGTCCTACAATGAGCAGTTCTTC
D gene: TRBD1; J gene: TRBJ2-7; clone size: .; V gene: TRBV28; CDR3 protein: CASSWGSGQGGYEQYF; CDR3 DNA: TGTGCCAGCAGTTGGGGTTCGGGACAGGGGGGCTACGAGCAGTACTTC
D gene: .; J gene: TRBJ1-5; clone size: .; V gene: TRBV21-1; CDR3 protein: CASSKVEGQGKLGNQPQHF; CDR3 DNA: TGTGCCAGCAGCAAAGTAGAAGGACAGGGGAAACTAGGTAATCAGCCCCAGCATTTT
D gene: .; J gene: TRBJ1-5; clone size: .; V gene: TRBV7-6; CDR3 protein: CASSLELGSNQPQHF; CDR3 DNA: TGTGCCAGCAGCTTAGAGTTGGGGAGTAATCAGCCCCAGCATTTT
D gene: TRBD1; J gene: TRBJ2-1; clone size: once; V gene: TRBV30; CDR3 protein: CAWSPGGYNEQFF; CDR3 DNA: TGTGCCTGGAGTCCAGGGGGCTACAATGAGCAGTTCTTC
D gene: .; J gene: TRBJ1-2; clone size: .; V gene: TRBV7-9; CDR3 protein: CASSSPQDISYGYTF; CDR3 DNA: TGTGCCAGCAGCTCTCCACAAGACATTTCCTATGGCTACACCTTC
D gene: .; J gene: TRBJ2-4; clone size: once; V gene: TRBV11-2; CDR3 protein: CASRDEESLAKNIQYF; CDR3 DNA: TGTGCCAGCAGGGATGAGGAGAGTTTAGCCAAAAACATTCAGTACTTC
D gene: .; J gene: TRBJ2-7; clone size: .; V gene: TRBV5-6; CDR3 protein: CASSLPQGSYEQYF; CDR3 DNA: TGTGCCAGCAGCTTACCTCAGGGAAGCTACGAGCAGTACTTC
D gene: .; J gene: TRBJ2-5; clone size: .; V gene: TRBV6-5; CDR3 protein: CASSLQGGEETQYF; CDR3 DNA: TGTGCCAGCAGTCTACAGGGAGGGGAAGAGACCCAGTACTTC
D gene: TRBD1; J gene: TRBJ2-4; clone size: .; V gene: TRBV27; CDR3 protein: CASSWDRANIQYF; CDR3 DNA: TGTGCCAGCAGTTGGGACAGAGCAAACATTCAGTACTTC